These 15 T cell receptor beta chains originate from one sample sequenced in a study of blood T cells in healthy people across ages (dated by TCRdb to 2013 to 2016). The protocol used for the library was 5' RACE. Sequencing instrument: Illumina HiSeq 2500. A second PCR of about 6 to 11 cycles was performed with a sample-barcoded 5' primer and a J-beta primer mix. TCRdb took the public reads, trimmed them with fastp at Q25, ran MiXCR for clone calling and kept in-frame beta chains. CDR3 protein sequences are deduplicated, and each keeps its most common genes and DNA. In all, the sample holds about 800,000 distinct CDR3 sequences, and 20% to 25% of those were seen once. Jointly, the top ten make up around 3.6% of the sample. The same data also went into a second study, on T cells of mothers and their children.

Specimen: blood. These receptors all stem from a boy younger than 18 in good health.

This clonotype appeared a few times. The chain has TRBV11-2 and TRBJ2-5; 9 bases are a match to TRBD2. The DNA end favors TRBJ2-1, so the J call may be wrong. The germline CDR1 and CDR2 sequences are SGHAT and FQNNGV. This CDR3 region has 15 residues. In DNA form, the CDR3 reads TGTGCCAGCAGCTCCCTCGGGCTAGCGGGGAGAATCCAGTTCTTC. Its protein product is CASSSLGLAGRIQFF.

In this sample, this clonotype turned up a few times. The CDR3 is CASSLIQGGYNEQFF. DNA of the CDR3: TGTGCCAGCAGCTTAATCCAGGGGGGCTACAATGAGCAGTTCTTC. J is TRBJ2-1 and V is TRBV7-9, with D possibly TRBD1 on 7 matching bases. Germline V lookup: CDR1 SEHNR, CDR2 FQNEAQ (reference sequence). CDR3 length equals 15 residues. V was trimmed by 2 bases and J by 3 bases, leaving 11 bases between them.

The rearrangement joins TRBV4-3 to TRBJ1-4, with D unresolved. V gave up 4 bases and J gave up 0 bases, with 15 bases separating them. This CDR3 spans 17 amino acids. CDR1 and CDR2 (germline): LGHNA, YSLEER. The CDR3 is CASSRQPTAPTNEKLFF. The CDR3 DNA reads as TGCGCCAGCAGCCGTCAACCCACCGCTCCAACTAATGAAAAACTGTTTTTT.

This clonotype showed up just a few times. The V call is TRBV4-2, the J call TRBJ1-3; a weak D match, TRBD1 (5 bases). The CDR3 has 17 residues. Germline loops: CDR1 LGHNA, CDR2 YNFKEQ. Between the trimmed V and J ends, which lost 0 bases and 0 bases, there was a span of 12 bases. The chain's CDR3 is CASSQDRQTSSGNTIYF. In DNA, the CDR3 is TGTGCCAGCAGCCAAGATAGACAGACAAGCTCTGGAAACACCATATATTTT.

The rearrangement joins TRBV4-3 to TRBJ1-2; TRBD1 agrees at 12 bases. The J segment lost 8 bases and the V segment lost 1 base, leaving 17 bases of the junction unmatched. Looked up from germline, CDR1 is LGHNA and CDR2 is YSLEER. The CDR3 totals 19 residues. The CDR3 protein is CASSQGHPGTGGAVGGYTF. The DNA for the CDR3 is TGCGCCAGCAGCCAAGGGCATCCAGGGACAGGGGGCGCGGTCGGGGGCTACACCTTC.

This chain uses TRBV5-5 with TRBJ2-1; D gene uncertain. There are 17 residues in the CDR3. From germline, CDR1 is SGHKS and CDR2 YYEKEE (reference sequence). The germline V and J ends were trimmed by 1 base and 4 bases, with 18 bases remaining between them. The CDR3 here is CASSLTALLTPYNEQFF. DNA of the CDR3: TGTGCCAGCAGCTTGACAGCACTCCTCACCCCATACAATGAGCAGTTCTTC.

V and J are TRBV21-1 and TRBJ2-1; the table's D call, TRBD1, has no DNA check behind it. TRBV21-1 is a pseudogene locus. The CDR3 is 14 amino acids. Written as DNA, the CDR3 is TGTCCCAGCAGCGAGGGCAGGGGCTACAATGAGCAGTTCTTC. Translated, it gives CPSSEGRGYNEQFF.

This clonotype has more than one count but fewer than ten. The V gene is TRBV20-1, the J gene TRBJ2-3, with D perhaps TRBD1 (5 bases). From germline, CDR1 is DFQATT and CDR2 SNEGSKA (reference sequence). The CDR3 runs to 13 residues. The CDR3 nucleotides are TGCAGCGAAGCAGGGAAATTAGGAGATACGCAGTATTTT. It translates to CSEAGKLGDTQYF.

The chain couples TRBV3-1 to TRBJ2-4; no firm D call. This CDR3 comprises 15 residues. CDR1 is LGHDT, CDR2 YNNKEL, per germline (reference sequence). The V and J ends lost 1 base and 7 bases respectively, with 14 bases between them. The CDR3 bases are TGTGCCAGCAGCCAAGGGCTTCCACAGCAGAACATTCAGTACTTC. It codes for CASSQGLPQQNIQYF.

This chain links TRBV29-1 with TRBJ2-1, with 14 bases identical to TRBD2. Looked up from germline, CDR1 is SQVTM and CDR2 is ANQGSEA. The CDR3 totals 18 residues. Unmatched junction bases numbered 16, after V lost 7 bases and J lost 5 bases. The CDR3, as DNA: TGCAGCGCCCCGACTAGCGGGGGGGCCGGGGGGATCGACAATGAGCAGTTCTTC. It is translated as CSAPTSGGAGGIDNEQFF.

This sequence joins TRBV4-2 and TRBJ2-1; D unresolved. CDR1 LGHNA and CDR2 YNFKEQ come from the germline V gene. The germline V and J ends were trimmed by 0 bases and 3 bases, with 15 bases remaining between them. This CDR3 contains 17 residues. CDR3 nucleotide sequence: TGTGCCAGCAGCCAAGAGGCTAGACTCCTCGTCTACAATGAGCAGTTCTTC. Translating gives CASSQEARLLVYNEQFF.

The chain links TRBV12-3 or TRBV12-4 to TRBJ1-5, with D tentatively TRBD1 (5 bases). V was cut by 7 bases and J by 0 bases, with 10 bases left in between. The CDR3 runs 14 residues. CDR3 region: CASTDSYSNQPQHF. CDR3 nucleotides: TGTGCCAGCACTGACAGCTATAGCAATCAGCCCCAGCATTTT.

The chain is built from TRBV29-1 and TRBJ2-3; D might be TRBD2 (6 bases). The germline gives CDR1 SQVTM, CDR2 ANQGSEA. V lost 7 bases to trimming and J lost 3 bases, with 11 bases between them. The length of the CDR3 is 12 residues. In DNA form, the CDR3 reads TGCAGCGCGGGGGAATGGACAGATACGCAGTATTTT. Translated, it gives CSAGEWTDTQYF.

This chain connects TRBV27 to TRBJ2-5; tentatively, D is TRBD1 or TRBD2 (6 bases each). V was clipped by 3 bases and J by 3 bases, with 14 bases between them. This CDR3 spans 15 amino acids. In germline, CDR1 is MNHEY, CDR2 SMNVEV (reference sequence). CDR3 protein: CASSFWAGEEETQYF. The CDR3 DNA is TGTGCCAGCAGTTTCTGGGCAGGGGAGGAAGAGACCCAGTACTTC.

This clonotype was picked up a small number of times. The chain couples TRBV7-2 to TRBJ1-4; tentative D call: TRBD1 (6 bases). The V gene's germline CDR1 is SGHTA and CDR2 FQGNSA. The V end lost 1 base, the J end lost 6 bases, and 12 bases lay between the germline ends. The CDR3 is 15 residues long. The CDR3, as DNA: TGTGCCAGCAGCTTAGTGCGGGGGCTAGATGAAAAACTGTTTTTT. Translated: CASSLVRGLDEKLFF.